The next 8 T cell receptor beta chains were all read from a single sample in a study of blood T cell repertoires in COVID-19. The data were produced by immunoSEQ multiplex PCR, yet TCRdb's version contains in-frame clones alone and is incomplete. There are tens of thousands of clones in the sample; approximately 86% occur only once, and roughly 8% lies in the top ten. The specimen sequenced was peripheral blood. Receptors originate from a man older than 75 with active or convalescent COVID-19.

The chain uses TRBV19 and TRBJ1-1, with D tentatively TRBD1 (6 bases). This CDR3 contains 15 residues. Germline values: CDR1 LNHDA, CDR2 SQIVND (reference sequence). V lost 4 bases to trimming and J lost 7 bases, with 19 bases between them. CDR3 nucleotide sequence: TGTGCCAGTAGTAGAAACCCGACAGGTTGGGGTGAAGCTTTCTTT. Translated, it gives CASSRNPTGWGEAFF. Combining the CDR3 with reference TRBV19 and TRBJ1-1 gives the whole variable domain DGGITQSPKYLFRKEGQNVTLSCEQNLNHDAMYWYRQDPGQGLRLIYYSQIVNDFQKGDIAEGYSVSREKKESFPLTVTSAQKNPTAFYLCASSRNPTGWGEAFFGQGTRLTVV.

V usage is TRBV28 and J usage is TRBJ1-3, with no clear D. V was shortened by 1 base and J by 5 bases, with 9 bases between the two germline ends. Germline V gene sequence: CDR1 MDHEN, CDR2 SYDVKM. The CDR3 is 14 residues long. Here the CDR3 reads CASSLSRDRNTIYF. The DNA of the CDR3 is TGTGCCAGCAGTTTATCTAGAGATAGAAACACCATATATTTT.

This chain joins TRBV11-3 and TRBJ2-7; D remains ambiguous. V lost 5 bases to trimming and J lost 5 bases, with 16 bases between them. Germline V gives CDR1 SGHNT, CDR2 YENEEA. CDR3 length equals 14 residues. CDR3 in amino acids: CASSLNPDSHEQYV. As DNA, the CDR3 is TGTGCCAGCAGCCTAAACCCTGACTCGCACGAGCAGTACGTC.

V usage is TRBV6-6 and J usage is TRBJ1-2; D unclear. CDR1 and CDR2 from the germline V gene are MNHNY and SVGAGI (reference sequence). Trimming left V 2 bases short and J 2 bases short, with 6 bases between. There are 13 residues in the CDR3. CDR3: CASSYEENYGYTF. The CDR3 bases are TGTGCCAGCAGTTACGAGGAGAACTATGGCTACACCTTC.

The CDR3 DNA sequence: TGTGCCAGCAGCGTAACCCCACAGAGTGAAGCTTTCTTT. Its translation: CASSVTPQSEAFF. The V gene is TRBV9, the J gene TRBJ1-1, with D unresolved. Trimming stripped 1 base from V and 7 bases from J, with 11 bases between. Germline V gives CDR1 SGDLS, CDR2 YYNGEE. The CDR3 length is 13 residues.

The rearrangement links TRBV27 to TRBJ1-1; D is uncertain. Looked up from germline, CDR1 is MNHEY and CDR2 is SMNVEV (reference sequence). Trimming pared 9 bases from V and 0 bases from J, leaving 11 bases between. The CDR3 extends over 13 amino acids. The CDR3, as DNA: TGTGCCAGTTTTAACACAATGAACACTGAAGCTTTCTTT. This codes for CASFNTMNTEAFF.

This clone was counted a single time. The chain carries TRBV7-2 and TRBJ1-1; D perhaps matches TRBD1 (6 bases). The germline gives CDR1 SGHTA, CDR2 FQGNSA. The V gene lost 0 bases and the J gene lost 5 bases, with 10 bases spanning the gap. The CDR3 runs 14 residues. The DNA of the CDR3 is TGTGCCAGCAGCTTAGCGGGAGGGGGGACTGAAGCTTTCTTT. Encoded protein: CASSLAGGGTEAFF.

This clone was counted once. J is TRBJ2-2 and V is TRBV11-2; the D gene is possibly TRBD1 (8 bases). Trimming pared 5 bases from V and 5 bases from J, leaving 15 bases between. Looked up from germline, CDR1 is SGHAT and CDR2 is FQNNGV. CDR3 length equals 15 residues. DNA for the CDR3: TGTGCCAGCAGCCGAACAGGGGGGGGAACCGGGGAGCTGTTTTTT. As protein: CASSRTGGGTGELFF.